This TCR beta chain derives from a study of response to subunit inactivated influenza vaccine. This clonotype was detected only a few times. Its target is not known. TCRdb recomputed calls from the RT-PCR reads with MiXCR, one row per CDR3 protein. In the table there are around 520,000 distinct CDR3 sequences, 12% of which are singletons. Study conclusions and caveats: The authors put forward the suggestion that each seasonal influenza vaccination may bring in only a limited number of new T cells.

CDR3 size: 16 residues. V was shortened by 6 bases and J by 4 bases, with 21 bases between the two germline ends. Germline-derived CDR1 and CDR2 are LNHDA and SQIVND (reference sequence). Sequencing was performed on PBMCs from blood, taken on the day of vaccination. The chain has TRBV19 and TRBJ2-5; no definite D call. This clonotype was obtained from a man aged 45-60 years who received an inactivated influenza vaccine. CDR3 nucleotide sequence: TGTGCCAGTAGCCTAACTCAGTGGGCGGTTCGAGAGACCCAGTACTTC. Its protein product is CASSLTQWAVRETQYF.